The 19 T cell receptor beta chains reported below all come from one sample, sequenced in a study of T cell changes during pregnancy in multiple sclerosis (dated by TCRdb to about 2019). Library prep was done by the immunoSEQ multiplex PCR assay. TCRdb provides this immuneACCESS table in a form limited to in-frame rearrangements. Some clones are lacking; in checked studies, under half of them reflect an unresolved V gene, and why the rest are absent is not known. The sample includes about 77,000 clones, with 90% to 95% observed a single time. Clones ranked in the top ten supply roughly 2.6% of the sample. The sequencing used peripheral blood, collected after pregnancy. These receptors came from a female donor in good health, enrolled as a control in a pregnancy study.

The chain is built from TRBV30 and TRBJ2-7, with 7 positions matching TRBD2. The CDR3 is 16 residues long. Trimming removed 0 bases from V and 0 bases from J; junction bases left unmatched: 8. In germline, CDR1 is GTSNPN, CDR2 SVGIG (reference sequence). The CDR3 coding sequence is TGTGCCTGGAGTGTACTGGGAGGGCTAATCTCCTACGAGCAGTACTTC. Its translation is CAWSVLGGLISYEQYF.

The V gene is TRBV5-6, the J gene TRBJ2-5; TRBD2 matches 8 bases. Trimming cost V 0 bases and J 5 bases; bases outside gene matches: 12. CDR1 is SGHDT and CDR2 is YYEEEE in the germline V gene. The CDR3 is 17 amino acids. In DNA, the CDR3 is TGTGCCAGCAGCTTGGGAGGTCCGGGACTAGGAGGGGAGACCCAGTACTTC. The encoded protein is CASSLGGPGLGGETQYF.

This chain uses TRBV9 with TRBJ2-7, with 11 bases fitting TRBD1. Per germline, CDR1 SGDLS and CDR2 YYNGEE. V trimming: 5 bases; J trimming: 3 bases; junction bases outside the gene matches: 7. The CDR3 covers 15 residues. The CDR3 DNA reads TGTGCCAGCAGTCCGGGGACAGGGGGGTTCTACGAGCAGTACTTC. Translation: CASSPGTGGFYEQYF.

V gene TRBV9 combines with J gene TRBJ1-2, with 7 nucleotides matching TRBD1. Germline V gives CDR1 SGDLS, CDR2 YYNGEE. This CDR3 spans 15 amino acids. V was clipped by 6 bases and J by 3 bases; unmatched bases: 11. CDR3 loop: CASTLHTTGDYGYTF. The DNA for the CDR3 is TGTGCCAGCACCCTCCACACTACAGGGGACTATGGCTACACCTTC.

V gene TRBV7-3 combines with J gene TRBJ2-7; 8 nucleotides match TRBD2. Looked up from germline, CDR1 is SGHTA and CDR2 is FQGTGA. The V gene end was trimmed by 4 bases and the J gene end by 4 bases; junction bases not matched to a gene: 3. The CDR3 is made up of 13 amino acids. CDR3 DNA sequence: TGTGCCAGCAGCTCTATAGCGGGGTACGAGCAGTACTTC. Its protein product is CASSSIAGYEQYF.

V and J are TRBV18 and TRBJ1-2; perhaps TRBD1 as D (5 bases). V was shortened by 3 bases and J by 2 bases, with 10 bases between the two germline ends. This CDR3 spans 14 amino acids. Germline V lookup: CDR1 KGHSH, CDR2 LQKENI. CDR3 DNA sequence: TGTGCCAGCTCACCTGATGGGGGGAACTATGGCTACACCTTC. Translation: CASSPDGGNYGYTF.

V usage is TRBV19 and J usage is TRBJ1-5, with D uncertain. Germline CDR1 is LNHDA and CDR2 is SQIVND (reference sequence). V lost 7 bases to trimming and J lost 7 bases, with 14 bases between them. The CDR3 is 13 residues long. CDR3 sequence (DNA): TGTGCCAGTACCCCTTCACGAGGACAGCCCCAGCATTTT. Translation: CASTPSRGQPQHF.

The chain carries TRBV28 and TRBJ1-5; unclear D gene. Germline lookup yields CDR1 MDHEN and CDR2 SYDVKM. V was pared by 6 bases and J by 3 bases, with 33 bases between. The CDR3 spans 21 residues. CDR3 amino acids: CASSYRHGRFLTSQDNQPQHF. The CDR3 bases are TGTGCCAGCAGCTATCGACACGGCCGTTTCCTTACCTCCCAAGACAATCAGCCCCAGCATTTT. The full variable domain, in which reference TRBV28 and TRBJ1-5 provide the parts outside the CDR3, is DVKVTQSSRYLVKRTGEKVFLECVQDMDHENMFWYRQDPGLGLRLIYFSYDVKMKEKGDIPEGYSVSREKKERFSLILESASTNQTSMYLCASSYRHGRFLTSQDNQPQHFGDGTRLSIL.

The CDR3 region is CAISESGPDTGELFF. CDR3 nucleotides: TGTGCCATCAGTGAGTCGGGCCCCGACACCGGGGAGCTGTTTTTT. V usage is TRBV10-3 and J usage is TRBJ2-2, with D uncertain. The V end lost 0 bases, the J end lost 3 bases, and 8 bases lay between the germline ends. This CDR3 spans 15 amino acids. Germline V CDR1 and CDR2: ENHRY, SYGVKD.

The J gene is TRBJ2-1, the V gene TRBV23-1, with 10 bases identical to TRBD1. TRBV23-1 is known as an ORF, though its function is uncertain. V trimming: 8 bases; J trimming: 6 bases; junction bases outside the gene matches: 7. CDR3 size: 14 residues. CDR3 coding DNA: TGCGCCAGCCAACCGGGACAGGGGTTCAATGAGCAGTTCTTC. As protein: CASQPGQGFNEQFF.

This chain links TRBV5-1 with TRBJ1-2; the match to TRBD1 covers 9 bases. V dropped 3 bases and J dropped 7; count of bases not matched to a gene: 7. The CDR3 is made up of 14 amino acids. Looked up from germline, CDR1 is SGHRS and CDR2 is YFSETQ. The chain's CDR3 is CASSSGQGTVGYTF. In nucleotides, the CDR3 is TGCGCCAGCAGCTCGGGACAGGGCACAGTTGGCTACACCTTC.

The V call is TRBV19, the J call TRBJ2-1, with 10 bases identical to TRBD2. The CDR3 length is 15 residues. After removal of 5 bases from V and 8 bases from J, the junction contained 9 bases not matched to a gene. Germline V gene sequence: CDR1 LNHDA, CDR2 SQIVND (reference sequence). The CDR3 spells CASSSLAGAGDEQFF. As DNA, the CDR3 is TGTGCCAGTAGTTCCCTAGCGGGAGCGGGCGATGAGCAGTTCTTC.

This chain joins TRBV6-6 and TRBJ2-3, with unresolved D. In germline, CDR1 is MNHNY, CDR2 SVGAGI (reference sequence). Trimming cost V 5 bases and J 4 bases, with 7 bases left between them. The CDR3 totals 12 residues. CDR3 in DNA: TGTGCCAGCAGTCGAGGAGCAGATACGCAGTATTTT. Translated: CASSRGADTQYF.

This clone was counted a single time. The chain is built from TRBV9 and TRBJ2-5; TRBD2 matches at 7 bases. The CDR3 has 15 residues. V shed 3 bases, J shed 2 bases, and the junction held 7 bases outside the gene matches. Per germline, CDR1 SGDLS and CDR2 YYNGEE. The CDR3 here is CASSAGLPGQETQYF. The CDR3 region has the DNA TGTGCCAGCAGCGCGGGACTACCTGGACAAGAGACCCAGTACTTC.

The chain carries TRBV4-1 and TRBJ1-1; possible D gene TRBD1, 6 bases. V lost 4 bases to trimming and J lost 1 base, with 16 bases between them. CDR3 length: 16 amino acids. Germline CDR1 MGHRA, CDR2 YSYEKL. CDR3 loop: CASSPGSGQRNTEAFF. The CDR3 DNA sequence: TGCGCCAGCAGCCCGGGGAGCGGACAGCGGAACACTGAAGCTTTCTTT.

This rearrangement joins TRBV10-3 to TRBJ2-5, with D perhaps matching TRBD2 (6 bases). V shed 2 bases and J shed 4 bases, with 17 bases lying between them. The length of the CDR3 is 16 residues. The germline gives CDR1 ENHRY, CDR2 SYGVKD. DNA for the CDR3: TGTGCCATCAGTGAGCCGAGGAGCGGGTGGGTAGAGACCCAGTACTTC. This translates into CAISEPRSGWVETQYF.

The genes are TRBV4-1 and TRBJ2-1; 7 bases are a match to TRBD1. From germline, CDR1 is MGHRA and CDR2 YSYEKL. With V trimmed by 3 bases and J by 6 bases, 8 bases remained unmatched. The CDR3 length is 15 residues. CDR3 loop: CASSHRDRDINEQFF. DNA of the CDR3: TGCGCCAGCAGCCACCGCGACAGGGACATCAATGAGCAGTTCTTC.

This chain uses TRBV12-5 with TRBJ2-5; the match to TRBD2 covers 7 bases. This CDR3 spans 15 amino acids. The J segment lost 5 bases and the V segment lost 6 bases, leaving 12 bases of the junction unmatched. The germline CDR1 and CDR2 sequences are LGHNT and FRNRAP. As DNA, the CDR3 is TGTGCTAGTGGCCCTTCGGGAGGCATAGGGGAGACCCAGTACTTC. Encoded protein: CASGPSGGIGETQYF.

The genes are TRBV15 and TRBJ2-3; no reliable D call. The CDR3 is 14 amino acids. CDR1 and CDR2 (germline): LNHNV, YYDKDF (reference sequence). V was clipped by 0 bases and J by 4 bases, with 8 bases between them. The CDR3 loop is CATSRDIASDTQYF. The CDR3 DNA is TGTGCCACCAGCAGAGATATAGCCTCAGATACGCAGTATTTT.